A single sample is the source of the 32 T cell receptor beta chains below, sequenced in a study of blood T cell repertoires in COVID-19. Repertoires were generated with immunoSEQ multiplex PCR, while TCRdb's copy carries only in-frame clones and drops some. The sample contains roughly 430,000 clones, roughly 88% of which appear only once. The sequencing sample was made of PBMCs or T cells enriched from blood (not recorded which). The source is a woman aged 35 to 49 with acute COVID-19.

This chain uses TRBV27 with TRBJ2-1, with 7 bases that match TRBD1. Per germline, CDR1 MNHEY and CDR2 SMNVEV (reference sequence). This CDR3 is built from 15 residues. Losses at the gene ends were 5 bases for V and 7 bases for J; bases not matched to a gene: 11. CDR3 coding DNA: TGTGCCAGCAGTCCATCCGGACAGGCGTATAATGAGCAGTTCTTC. This encodes CASSPSGQAYNEQFF.

The chain carries TRBV9 and TRBJ1-2; D is possibly TRBD1 (6 bases). Trimming shortened V by 0 bases and J by 3 bases, and 18 bases separated the two germline ends. This CDR3 is 17 amino acids long. Germline CDR1 reads SGDLS; CDR2 reads YYNGEE. CDR3 DNA: TGTGCCAGCAGCGTAGACCCTCGGGGGGGCGCATACTATGGCTACACCTTC. This encodes CASSVDPRGGAYYGYTF.

This clone occurred once. The chain has TRBV25-1 and TRBJ1-6; D gene ambiguous. Per germline, CDR1 MGHDK and CDR2 SYGVNS. Deletions cut 3 bases from V and 8 bases from J, with 8 bases between. CDR3 length: 13 amino acids. The CDR3 region has the DNA TGTGCCAGCAGTGATCCAGGCCATTCACCCCTCCACTTT. It specifies CASSDPGHSPLHF.

The chain links TRBV12-5 to TRBJ2-7; no clear D. This CDR3 region has 12 residues. CDR1 is LGHNT, CDR2 FRNRAP, per germline. Trimming stripped 7 bases from V and 2 bases from J, with 9 bases between. CDR3 DNA: TGTGCTAGTGACCGGTCCCCCTACGAGCAGTACTTC. It yields the protein CASDRSPYEQYF. The full variable domain, with the rest looked up from reference TRBV12-5 and TRBJ2-7, is DARVTQTPRHKVTEMGQEVTMRCQPILGHNTVFWYRQTMMQGLELLAYFRNRAPLDDSGMPKDRFSAEMPDATLATLKIQPSEPRDSAVYFCASDRSPYEQYFGPGTRLTVT.

This clone was counted once. The chain joins TRBV5-6 to TRBJ1-1; 9 bases line up with TRBD1. V lost 5 bases, J lost 0 bases, and 2 bases stayed unmatched. Germline CDR1 and CDR2: SGHDT and YYEEEE. The CDR3 covers 14 residues. In nucleotides, the CDR3 is TGTGCCAGCAGGGGACAGGGCATGAACACTGAAGCTTTCTTT. Its translation is CASRGQGMNTEAFF.

This clone was recorded only once. The V and J genes are TRBV19 and TRBJ1-5; D remains ambiguous. Trimming pared 7 bases from V and 0 bases from J, leaving 10 bases between. The germline V gene encodes CDR1 LNHDA and CDR2 SQIVND (reference sequence). This CDR3 region has 14 residues. The CDR3 spells CASKPESSNQPQHF. The CDR3 nucleotides read TGTGCCAGTAAACCCGAGTCTAGCAATCAGCCCCAGCATTTT.

The J gene is TRBJ1-5, the V gene TRBV28, with 10 bases that match TRBD1. Germline values: CDR1 MDHEN, CDR2 SYDVKM. V dropped 5 bases and J dropped 3; count of bases not matched to a gene: 7. CDR3 length: 16 residues. The CDR3 DNA reads TGTGCCAGCAGTCCTCGGGACAGGGGCACCAATCAGCCCCAGCATTTT. It translates to CASSPRDRGTNQPQHF.

V and J are TRBV6-5 and TRBJ2-1; 8 bases map to TRBD1. Losses at the gene ends were 9 bases for V and 10 bases for J; bases not matched to a gene: 17. The CDR3 has 15 residues. Per germline, CDR1 MNHEY and CDR2 SVGAGI. This CDR3 reads CASQLLDQGAREQFF. CDR3 sequence (DNA): TGTGCCAGTCAGTTACTCGATCAGGGGGCTAGGGAGCAGTTCTTC.

The chain has TRBV19 and TRBJ2-3, with D perhaps matching TRBD2 (7 bases). V dropped 5 bases and J dropped 2 bases, with 14 bases sitting between them. Germline CDR1 and CDR2: LNHDA and SQIVND (reference sequence). CDR3 length: 15 amino acids. This chain's CDR3 is CASSWGGKDTDTQYF. The CDR3, as DNA: TGTGCCAGTAGTTGGGGGGGCAAAGACACAGATACGCAGTATTTT.

Here the CDR3 DNA reads TGCGCCAGCAGTCCTATTACGGGTTTCTATGGCTACACCTTC. It codes for CASSPITGFYGYTF. The chain couples TRBV4-1 to TRBJ1-2; D remains ambiguous. This CDR3 has 14 amino acids. V lost 6 bases and J lost 4, with 15 bases in between. Germline lookup yields CDR1 MGHRA and CDR2 YSYEKL.

The chain combines TRBV10-3 with TRBJ1-5; 8 positions match TRBD1. The CDR3 spans 16 residues. V gave up 3 bases and J gave up 1 base; unmatched junction bases: 5. The germline V gene has CDR1 ENHRY and CDR2 SYGVKD. The CDR3 sequence is CAISDPDRESNQPQHF. CDR3 in DNA: TGTGCCATCAGTGATCCGGACAGGGAGAGCAATCAGCCCCAGCATTTT.

This clone appeared once. The CDR3 DNA reads as TGCGCCAGCAGTCGTACGGTAGCGGGGGGGCCAGATACGCAGTATTTT. Its translation is CASSRTVAGGPDTQYF. The V gene is TRBV5-1, the J gene TRBJ2-3; 11 positions match TRBD2. The J segment lost 4 bases and the V segment lost 5 bases, leaving 9 bases of the junction unmatched. Germline V gene sequence: CDR1 SGHRS, CDR2 YFSETQ. The CDR3 totals 16 residues.

A few counts support this clone. This chain links TRBV2 with TRBJ2-1; D might be TRBD2 (5 bases). CDR3 length: 13 residues. Germline loops: CDR1 SNHLY, CDR2 FYNNEI. The V and J ends lost 6 bases and 5 bases respectively, with 11 bases between them. CDR3 sequence (DNA): TGTGCCAGCAGCGAGGACGGGGACAATGAGCAGTTCTTC. This translates into CASSEDGDNEQFF.

The CDR3 bases are TGTGCCAGCAGTTTATACACCTCCTACGAGCAGTACTTC. Translating gives CASSLYTSYEQYF. The J gene is TRBJ2-7, the V gene TRBV27, with unresolved D. CDR3 length equals 13 residues. Germline V gene lookup returns CDR1 MNHEY and CDR2 SMNVEV (reference sequence). Between the trimmed V and J ends, which lost 1 base and 0 bases, there was a span of 4 bases.

The chain employs TRBV7-9 and TRBJ1-6, with 7 bases identical to TRBD1. V lost 5 bases, J lost 0 bases, and 4 bases stayed unmatched. Germline lookup yields CDR1 SEHNR and CDR2 FQNEAQ (reference sequence). This CDR3 has 16 residues. Written as DNA, the CDR3 is TGTGCCAGCAGCACGGACAGGAGCTCCTATAATTCACCCCTCCACTTT. Its translation: CASSTDRSSYNSPLHF.

The CDR3 DNA reads as TGCGCCAGCACGAACGGGTTAATGTCCTACAATGAGCAGTTCTTC. This sequence encodes CASTNGLMSYNEQFF. V usage is TRBV5-1 and J usage is TRBJ2-1, with D hard to call. V was clipped by 6 bases and J by 1 base, with 14 bases between them. The germline V gene encodes CDR1 SGHRS and CDR2 YFSETQ. This CDR3 region has 15 residues.

This sequence joins TRBV6-5 and TRBJ1-3; D might be TRBD1 (6 bases). The CDR3 is 15 amino acids. Germline assignment: CDR1 MNHEY and CDR2 SVGAGI. The V and J ends lost 6 bases and 0 bases respectively, with 12 bases between them. CDR3 amino acids: CASRGGLSSGNTIYF. CDR3 nucleotides: TGTGCCAGCAGGGGGGGGCTAAGCTCTGGAAACACCATATATTTT.

The chain employs TRBV7-2 and TRBJ2-1, with 10 bases identical to TRBD2. The germline V gene has CDR1 SGHTA and CDR2 FQGNSA. This CDR3 region has 15 residues. V lost 4 bases to trimming and J lost 5 bases; unmatched junction nucleotides: 5. CDR3 sequence: CASSSGLALNNEQFF. CDR3 sequence (DNA): TGTGCCAGCAGCTCGGGACTAGCGCTGAACAATGAGCAGTTCTTC.

The chain is built from TRBV6-5 and TRBJ1-3; possible D gene TRBD1, 5 bases. This CDR3 has 14 amino acids. In germline, CDR1 is MNHEY, CDR2 SVGAGI. V was pared by 2 bases and J by 6 bases, with 11 bases between. The CDR3, as DNA: TGTGCCAGCAGTTACCGGGCAGGGAAAAACACCATATATTTT. Translation: CASSYRAGKNTIYF.

V usage is TRBV7-9 and J usage is TRBJ2-1; D not certain. V was clipped by 1 base and J by 7 bases, with 8 bases between them. The V gene's germline CDR1 is SEHNR and CDR2 FQNEAQ (reference sequence). CDR3 length: 13 residues. CDR3 amino acids: CASSLVLRNEQFF. The CDR3 region has the DNA TGTGCCAGCAGCTTAGTCCTTCGGAATGAGCAGTTCTTC.

The rearrangement uses TRBV9 and TRBJ2-3, with 11 bases aligning to TRBD2. The CDR3 runs to 16 residues. Germline-derived CDR1 and CDR2 are SGDLS and YYNGEE. Trimming took 3 bases from V and 2 from J; bases not matched to a gene: 5. CDR3 nucleotides: TGTGCCAGCAGCGCTTTAGCGGGGGGGAACACAGATACGCAGTATTTT. Protein sequence: CASSALAGGNTDTQYF.

The chain joins TRBV4-1 to TRBJ1-5; TRBD1 is a possible D gene (5 bases). Germline lookup yields CDR1 MGHRA and CDR2 YSYEKL. V gave up 8 bases and J gave up 2 bases, with 13 bases separating them. There are 14 residues in the CDR3. The CDR3 sequence is CASSDAGRNQPQHF. The CDR3 DNA follows: TGCGCCAGCTCTGACGCGGGACGCAATCAGCCCCAGCATTTT.

V gene TRBV5-1 combines with J gene TRBJ1-4; the D gene is possibly TRBD1 (5 bases). Germline CDR1 reads SGHRS; CDR2 reads YFSETQ. The CDR3 is made up of 16 amino acids. V lost 4 bases and J 4 bases, leaving 17 bases between the germline ends. CDR3 bases: TGCGCCAGCAGCCAAACGAGGGGAGCGGGTAATGAAAAACTGTTTTTT. Amino acid sequence: CASSQTRGAGNEKLFF.

As concerns this clone: One end of the junction fails to match germline, which may point to a read error. The rearrangement links TRBV10-2 to TRBJ2-1, with D tentatively TRBD2 (6 bases). This CDR3 comprises 14 residues. In germline, CDR1 is WSHSY, CDR2 SAAADI. Here the CDR3 reads CASCMSGLYNGQFF. CDR3 bases: TGCGCCAGCTGTATGAGCGGGCTTTACAATGGGCAGTTCTTC.

The chain is built from TRBV28 and TRBJ2-7; perhaps TRBD1 as D (6 bases). Trimming cost V 5 bases and J 4 bases, with 15 bases left between them. CDR1 is MDHEN and CDR2 is SYDVKM in the germline V gene. CDR3 length: 14 amino acids. The CDR3 nucleotides are TGTGCCAGCAGTCGTAACAGGGACATGTACGAGCAGTACTTC. As protein: CASSRNRDMYEQYF.

V gene TRBV29-1 combines with J gene TRBJ2-3; D may be TRBD2 (5 bases). Trimming pared 3 bases from V and 2 bases from J, leaving 12 bases between. CDR1 SQVTM and CDR2 ANQGSEA come from the germline V gene. CDR3 length: 14 residues. The CDR3 reads CSVDLAGNTDTQYF. The CDR3 DNA reads as TGCAGCGTTGATTTGGCGGGCAACACAGATACGCAGTATTTT.

Remarks on this clone: The sample contains more than one DNA sequence encoding this CDR3. This rearrangement joins TRBV30 to TRBJ1-6; D is unresolved. V dropped 7 bases and J dropped 0 bases, with 10 bases sitting between them. There are 14 residues in the CDR3. Per the germline V gene, CDR1 is GTSNPN and CDR2 is SVGIG (reference sequence). The chain's CDR3 is CASRGSSYNSPLHF. CDR3 in DNA: TGTGCCTCCCGGGGTAGCTCCTATAATTCACCCCTCCACTTT.

As concerns this clone: Other DNA sequences in this specimen translate into the identical CDR3. This rearrangement joins TRBV3-1 (or the pseudogene TRBV3-2) to TRBJ1-2; 10 bases match TRBD1. The trim removed 3 bases at V and 8 bases at J, leaving 6 bases unmatched. This CDR3 spans 14 amino acids. CDR1 and CDR2 (germline): LGHDT, YNNKEL (reference sequence). CDR3: CASSHRQGAGGYTF. Here the CDR3 DNA reads TGTGCCAGCAGCCACCGACAGGGGGCGGGCGGCTACACCTTC.

This rearrangement joins TRBV18 to TRBJ2-5, with a weak D call TRBD1 (6 bases). Germline V CDR1 and CDR2: KGHSH, LQKENI. The V end was cut by 2 bases, the J end by 2 bases, with 9 bases between. The CDR3 runs 14 residues. CDR3 sequence (DNA): TGTGCCAGCTCACCAAGGGGGAGACAAGAGACCCAGTACTTC. Residues: CASSPRGRQETQYF.

CDR3 amino acids: CASKTGGSDTQYF. The CDR3 region has the DNA TGTGCCAGCAAGACGGGAGGTTCAGATACGCAGTATTTT. The chain combines TRBV6-5 with TRBJ2-3, with 7 bases lining up with TRBD2. CDR1 MNHEY and CDR2 SVGAGI come from the germline V gene. This CDR3 is 13 amino acids long. Trimming cost V 7 bases and J 4 bases; bases outside gene matches: 5.

The CDR3 region has the DNA TGTGCCAGCAGACCCCCCGGACAGGCCTATGGCTACACCTTC. As protein: CASRPPGQAYGYTF. J is TRBJ1-2 and V is TRBV6-5; 7 bases agree with TRBD1. The germline V gene has CDR1 MNHEY and CDR2 SVGAGI. Trimming at V came to 6 bases and at J to 4 bases, leaving 8 bases not matched to a gene. The CDR3 is 14 amino acids.

The chain links TRBV20-1 to TRBJ2-3, with 15 bases lining up with TRBD2. V trimming: 3 bases; J trimming: 1 base; junction bases outside the gene matches: 8. The CDR3 spans 18 residues. The V gene's germline CDR1 is DFQATT and CDR2 SNEGSKA (reference sequence). In DNA form, the CDR3 reads TGCAGTGCTAGTCGCGGACTAGCGGGGGGGCCGGGCACAGATACGCAGTATTTT. This translates into CSASRGLAGGPGTDTQYF.